The rows below give T cell receptor beta chains drawn from one sample of a study of T cells after yellow fever vaccination. TCRdb recomputed calls from the 5' RACE reads with MiXCR, one row per CDR3 protein. The sample contains just under 600,000 distinct CDR3 sequences, roughly 14% of which appear only once. This specimen consisted of PBMCs, obtained on the day of the yellow fever booster vaccination. The receptors shown here come from a man aged 25-45 years who received the YFV17D yellow fever vaccine. CDR3s include the opening cysteine and the closing phenylalanine or tryptophan.

>TRBV30
CASHGLAGGETQYF
>TRBV28
CASSFSLGLNEQFF
>TRBV20-1
CSARDRVYNEQFF
>TRBV7-8
CASSPGAAGSSYEQYF
>TRBV5-5
CASSGRWETQYF
>TRBV15
CATSRDRTVGGGYTF
>TRBV18
CASSLLPSGESSYEQYF
>TRBV12-3/TRBV12-4
CASSSSDRENEQFF
>TRBV5-1
CASSLGGTSGRTYEQYF
>TRBV5-1
CASSRQGADEKLFF
>TRBV5-4
CASSPGTSANTGELFF
>TRBV3-1
CASSLSGPTYEQYF
>TRBV18
CASSPERAGANVLTF
>TRBV20-1
CSARGATGVKETQYF
>TRBV18
CASSPPVVETQYF
>TRBV18
CASSPPSINNEQFF
>TRBV21-1
CATLFNEQFF
>TRBV9
CASSSSLAGGETQYF
>TRBV6-1
CASGDTRDRGHPYEQYF
>TRBV5-1
CASSLGQGRFTYNEQFF
>TRBV20-1
CSAGRGSSYEQYF
>TRBV30
CAWSAGGETQYF
>TRBV29-1
CSGGDTGGEQFF
>TRBV5-1
CASSPMGQRSYEQYF
>TRBV7-2
CASSTGQGPYNEQFF
>TRBV11-2
CASSGLAGDFYNEQFF
>TRBV10-2
CASSDLQGGPSYEQYF
>TRBV20-1
CSASAAGRSYEQYF
>TRBV27
CASSLFGSGSDRTDTQYF
>TRBV3-1
CASSQDRAEQYF
>TRBV4-3
CASRKGGPNEKLFF
>TRBV6-4
CASSDYGHYSPSGANVLTF
>TRBV7-2
CASSLAQGDFRTDTQYF
>TRBV7-2
CASSLGLAVSYEQYF
>TRBV4-3
CASSQDPFGTAIQETQYF
>TRBV7-2
CASSSPTLAFF
>TRBV7-2
CASSLERERGYTF
>TRBV28
CASTSPPGTGDGNIQYF
>TRBV6-5
CASSYGAYSSYEQYF
>TRBV4-3
CASSHTGTGGATDTQYF
>TRBV30
CAWSPGTATYNEQFF
>TRBV20-1
CSYPGVVETQYF
>TRBV20-1
CSARSGASGEQYF
>TRBV9
CASTNVNTEAFF